This T cell receptor beta chain comes out of a study of identical twins. This clonotype has ten or more counts. The antigen is not known. Whole-study findings and limits: Cord blood's abundant beta clonotypes had fewer insertions, unlike memory repertoires. There is a chance that invariant MAIT and iNKT cells partially muddied zero-insertion analyses. Among monozygotic twins, out-of-frame TCR alpha sharing exceeded what models predicted.

Unique molecular identifiers were present on the cDNA, which also gained a universal primer site by template switching. TCRdb passed the 5' RACE reads through MiXCR, listing each CDR3 protein once. The sample has some 900,000 distinct CDR3 sequences, roughly an eighth seen once. The CDR3 has 13 residues. After removal of 3 bases from V and 6 bases from J, the junction contained 3 bases not matched to a gene. These same records also appear under a second study, on yellow fever vaccine responses in identical twins.

Input material: PBMCs. The J gene is TRBJ1-2, the V gene TRBV12-3 or TRBV12-4; 8 nucleotides line up with TRBD1. The receptor's source is a woman aged 18-35 years in good health. CDR3: CASSLGQVNGYTF. The CDR3 nucleotides read TGTGCCAGCAGTTTGGGACAGGTGAATGGCTACACCTTC.